The entry that follows covers one TCR beta chain sequence. This record comes from a study of cytomegalovirus exposure and HLA in healthy donors. In the study overall: HLA-typed donors were the source of about 85 million unique TCRs, which an early data release held. Membership in the Caucasian-associated ancestry cluster was found for about four fifths of a few hundred genotyped donors.

CDR3 length: 15 amino acids. The germline V gene has CDR1 SNHLY and CDR2 FYNNEI. V shed 2 bases and J shed 4 bases, with 14 bases lying between them. The PCR contained 60 Vbeta and 13 Jbeta primers. Clones were sequenced by immunoSEQ multiplex PCR, and TCRdb holds only the in-frame ones, with some missing. The sample includes some 150,000 clones, 80% of them seen just once. Donors showed nominal health when sampled, although they likely had unrecorded immune exposures. The receptor comes from a male donor in good health and CMV-seronegative. This sequence joins TRBV2 and TRBJ1-1, with D possibly matching TRBD1 (5 bases). Sequences were obtained from PBMCs. CDR3 sequence reads: CASSEIGQGGTEAFF. CDR3 DNA sequence: TGTGCCAGCAGTGAAATAGGGCAGGGTGGCACTGAAGCTTTCTTT.